The table lists the clone carrying this TCR beta chain with a count of one. One end of the junction is discordant with germline, which a read error may explain. Germline V gene sequence: CDR1 MNHEY, CDR2 SMNVEV (reference sequence). This CDR3 has 15 amino acids. This sample is drawn from a study of CD4 and CD8 cells across lung adenocarcinoma regions. One entry per CDR3 protein, called by TCRdb with MiXCR from the PCR reads. This sample has about 7,700 distinct CDR3 sequences, with 35% to 45% found just once. Donors had localized lung adenocarcinoma, a non-small cell lung cancer. The sequenced sample consisted of CD4+ T cells from the margin of a lung tumor. The chain carries TRBV27 and TRBJ2-5; 7 bases are shared with TRBD1. The receptor was derived from a male donor with lung adenocarcinoma. The CD4 and CD8 labels of this study may be unreliable. The CDR3 region has the DNA TGTGCCAGGGGTTTAGGGGGCTGTGACCAAGATACCCAGTACTTT. This translates into CARGLGGCDQDTQYF.